A selection of T cell receptor beta chains follows, all from one sample in a study of T cells in Graves' hyperthyroidism and ophthalmopathy. MiXCR, run by TCRdb on the multiplex PCR reads, gives a single entry per CDR3 protein. The sample has roughly 500,000 distinct CDR3 sequences; over 35% are singletons. The sample was peripheral blood or thyroid tissue (not recorded which). These receptors all stem from an adult woman with Graves' disease, either hyperthyroidism or ophthalmopathy (not recorded which). Both conserved end residues are part of each CDR3. Each record gives: D gene, V gene, J gene, clone size, CDR3 protein, CDR3 DNA. A D gene is named only where the DNA matches it firmly. Expanded clones are given a class, and other clones once, few, many or no size at all.

.	TRBV6-1	TRBJ1-1	many	CASSEWGTEAFF	TGTGCCAGCAGTGAATGGGGTACTGAAGCTTTCTTT
.	TRBV9	TRBJ1-1	.	CASSSGGAHTEAFF	TGTGCCAGCAGTTCCGGGGGAGCGCACACTGAAGCTTTCTTT
TRBD1	TRBV7-9	TRBJ1-4	.	CASSSKAGGEKLFF	TGTGCCAGCAGCTCCAAGGCAGGGGGTGAAAAACTGTTTTTT
TRBD2	TRBV13	TRBJ2-7	many	CASSLGTSGSYEQYF	TGTGCCAGCAGCTTAGGGACTAGCGGGAGTTACGAGCAGTACTTC
TRBD2	TRBV24-1	TRBJ2-5	many	CATSDLPRGRNQETQYF	TGTGCCACCAGTGATTTGCCGCGGGGGAGGAATCAAGAGACCCAGTACTTC
TRBD1	TRBV28	TRBJ1-1	.	CASSPIRGRTEAFF	TGTGCCAGCAGTCCGATCAGGGGGCGAACTGAAGCTTTCTTT
.	TRBV5-1	TRBJ1-1	.	CASSLGDSAFF	TGCGCCAGCAGCTTGGGTGATTCAGCTTTCTTT
.	TRBV10-3	TRBJ1-4	.	CATRIQENNEKLFF	TGTGCCACCAGAATACAGGAAAATAATGAAAAACTGTTTTTT
.	TRBV5-1	TRBJ1-1	.	CASRKTGMNTEAFF	TGCGCCAGCAGGAAAACAGGGATGAACACTGAAGCTTTCTTT
TRBD1	TRBV4-2	TRBJ1-2	many	CASSQNPDRGDYGYTF	TGTGCCAGCAGCCAGAATCCCGACAGGGGCGACTATGGCTACACCTTC
.	TRBV7-6	TRBJ1-1	.	CASSSLRGGTEASF	TGTGCCAGCAGCTCCCTACGGGGAGGCACTGAAGCTTCCTTT
TRBD2	TRBV2	TRBJ2-5	.	CASSELAGERGETQYF	TGTGCCAGCAGTGAACTAGCGGGGGAGAGAGGTGAGACCCAGTACTTC
.	TRBV6-2/TRBV6-3	TRBJ2-7	.	CASSYTDRAHEQYF	TGTGCCAGCAGTTACACGGACCGCGCCCACGAGCAGTACTTC
.	TRBV29-1	TRBJ2-5	many	CSAVGRETQYF	TGCAGCGCCGTAGGACGAGAGACCCAGTACTTC
.	TRBV5-1	TRBJ2-7	many	CASSPRTDDYEQYF	TGCGCCAGCAGCCCACGGACGGACGACTACGAGCAGTACTTC
.	TRBV20-1	TRBJ1-1	many	CSARPDSNTEAFF	TGCAGTGCTAGGCCGGACAGTAACACTGAAGCTTTCTTT
TRBD1	TRBV6-2/TRBV6-3	TRBJ2-7	.	CASIRQGSSYEQYF	TGTGCCAGCATCAGACAGGGGAGCTCCTACGAGCAGTACTTC
.	TRBV20-1	TRBJ1-1	.	CSACRAINTEAFF	TGCAGTGCTTGCCGGGCGATAAACACTGAAGCTTTCTTT
TRBD1	TRBV10-2	TRBJ1-2	many	CASSQTGGGGYTF	TGCGCCAGCAGTCAGACAGGGGGCGGTGGCTACACCTTC
.	TRBV14	TRBJ2-7	.	CASRQGRSYEQYF	TGTGCCAGCAGGCAGGGTAGGTCATACGAGCAGTACTTC
TRBD1	TRBV15	TRBJ1-4	once	CATSSSGQAINEKLFF	TGTGCCACCAGCAGCTCCGGACAGGCCATCAATGAAAAACTGTTTTTT
TRBD2	TRBV6-5	TRBJ2-5	many	CASSGSGTQTQYF	TGTGCCAGCAGCGGTAGCGGGACCCAGACCCAGTACTTC
TRBD1	TRBV25-1	TRBJ2-3	few	CASSDPYRGRDTQYF	TGTGCCAGCAGTGATCCTTACAGGGGCAGGGATACGCAGTATTTT
TRBD1	TRBV29-1	TRBJ1-1	many	CSVDRQGF	TGCAGCGTTGATCGACAGGGATTT
.	TRBV2	TRBJ2-5	few	CASSEMVAF	TGTGCCAGCAGTGAAATGGTCGCATTC
.	TRBV6-6	TRBJ1-1	many	CASNGPGVVGAFF	TGTGCCAGCAACGGGCCAGGGGTGGTCGGGGCTTTCTTT
.	TRBV20-1	TRBJ2-7	.	CSASVLAPFYEQYF	TGCAGTGCTAGTGTCCTAGCTCCGTTCTACGAGCAGTACTTC
.	TRBV5-1	TRBJ2-6	few	CASSLDPGSGANVLTF	TGCGCCAGCAGCTTGGATCCCGGCTCTGGGGCCAACGTCCTGACTTTC
.	TRBV7-9	TRBJ1-2	.	CASSLKGMAGYTF	TGTGCCAGCAGCTTAAAAGGGATGGCTGGCTACACCTTC
.	TRBV28	TRBJ2-7	.	CASSPNLYEQYF	TGTGCCAGCAGCCCAAACCTCTACGAGCAGTACTTC
.	TRBV10-3	TRBJ1-3	few	CAIRASTSGNTIYF	TGTGCCATCAGGGCATCTACCTCTGGAAACACCATATATTTT
.	TRBV7-2	TRBJ1-2	many	CASSEAWRGYTF	TGTGCCAGCAGCGAAGCATGGAGGGGCTACACCTTC
.	TRBV14	TRBJ2-7	.	CASSPNERFEQYF	TGTGCCAGCAGCCCTAACGAGCGGTTCGAGCAGTACTTC
.	TRBV6-1	TRBJ2-2	few	CASRGPSNTGELFF	TGTGCCAGCAGAGGACCCTCGAACACCGGGGAGCTGTTTTTT
.	TRBV2	TRBJ2-2	.	CASSKRGSNTGELFF	TGTGCCAGCAGTAAAAGGGGGAGTAACACCGGGGAGCTGTTTTTT
TRBD1	TRBV20-1	TRBJ1-1	many	CSAGGDRNTEAFF	TGCAGTGCTGGAGGGGACAGGAACACTGAAGCTTTCTTT
.	TRBV7-2	TRBJ2-6	many	CASSPGPKSGANVLTF	TGTGCCAGCAGCCCAGGACCGAAATCTGGGGCCAACGTCCTGACTTTC
.	TRBV9	TRBJ2-5	many	CASSLRGGGPGETQYF	TGTGCCAGCAGCCTCCGAGGGGGAGGGCCTGGTGAGACCCAGTACTTC
.	TRBV25-1	TRBJ2-5	few	CASRGRETQYF	TGTGCCAGCAGGGGAAGAGAGACCCAGTACTTC
TRBD2	TRBV9	TRBJ2-3	once	CASSVEASGRTDTQYF	TGTGCCAGCAGCGTAGAGGCTAGCGGGAGGACAGATACGCAGTATTTT
TRBD1	TRBV2	TRBJ1-5	.	CASSEATGGDQPQHF	TGTGCCAGCAGTGAAGCGACAGGGGGGGATCAGCCCCAGCATTTT
TRBD1	TRBV7-9	TRBJ1-2	.	CASSSLPERGLNGYTF	TGTGCCAGCAGCTCGCTACCAGAAAGGGGGCTGAATGGCTACACCTTC
.	TRBV9	TRBJ1-1	.	CASSSYLGTEAFF	TGTGCCAGCAGCTCCTACCTAGGGACTGAAGCTTTCTTT
TRBD1	TRBV19	TRBJ2-5	.	CASRPGGLETQYF	TGTGCCAGTAGGCCAGGGGGCCTAGAGACCCAGTACTTC
.	TRBV7-2	TRBJ2-3	.	CASSLEGPPTDTQYF	TGTGCCAGCAGCCTCGAGGGGCCCCCCACAGATACGCAGTATTTT
TRBD1	TRBV5-1	TRBJ1-2	.	CASSYRTGGESYGYTF	TGCGCCAGCAGCTACCGGACAGGGGGCGAATCTTATGGCTACACCTTC
TRBD1	TRBV4-2	TRBJ1-2	.	CASSQGPQGQGGYGYTF	TGTGCCAGCAGCCAAGGGCCTCAGGGACAGGGGGGCTATGGCTACACCTTC
.	TRBV20-1	TRBJ2-7	many	CSAVQGPFEQYF	TGCAGTGCTGTACAGGGTCCCTTCGAGCAGTACTTC
.	TRBV7-2	TRBJ1-2	.	CASSLARGNVYTF	TGTGCCAGCAGCCTCGCTAGGGGAAATGTCTACACCTTC
.	TRBV11-2	TRBJ2-5	.	CASSSRGEETQYF	TGTGCCAGCAGCTCGCGGGGAGAAGAGACCCAGTACTTC
TRBD2	TRBV29-1	TRBJ2-3	few	CSVTGLAGVKDTQYF	TGCAGCGTTACCGGACTAGCGGGAGTAAAGGATACGCAGTATTTT
TRBD2	TRBV7-9	TRBJ2-7	.	CASSTRGGAYEQYF	TGTGCCAGCAGCACGCGCGGGGGGGCCTACGAGCAGTACTTC
.	TRBV3-1	TRBJ1-1	many	CASSQRRTEAFF	TGTGCCAGCAGCCAACGGAGGACTGAAGCTTTCTTT
.	TRBV7-3	TRBJ2-7	few	CASSSSYGNEQYF	TGTGCCAGCAGCTCGTCGTACGGGAACGAGCAGTACTTC
.	TRBV6-1	TRBJ1-1	.	CASTQEMYTEAFF	TGTGCCAGCACCCAGGAAATGTACACTGAAGCTTTCTTT
.	TRBV19	TRBJ2-7	many	CASSTNRQGGNEQYF	TGTGCCAGTAGTACCAACAGACAGGGAGGCAACGAGCAGTACTTC
TRBD1	TRBV7-2	TRBJ2-6	.	CASSSRDRGAHVLTF	TGTGCCAGCAGCTCCCGGGACAGGGGGGCCCACGTCCTGACTTTC
TRBD2	TRBV30	TRBJ2-5	.	CAWSVQASGRETQYF	TGTGCCTGGAGTGTACAGGCTAGCGGGAGAGAGACCCAGTACTTC
.	TRBV6-5	TRBJ2-7	.	CASSYSPGEGSEQYF	TGTGCCAGCAGTTACTCTCCAGGGGAGGGAAGCGAGCAGTACTTC
TRBD2	TRBV7-2	TRBJ2-2	many	CASSLDGRAAGELFF	TGTGCCAGCAGCTTGGACGGGAGGGCCGCCGGGGAGCTGTTTTTT